This TCR beta chain derives from a study of T-cell reconstitution after alpha-beta-depleted transplantation in children. Notes on the study in general: Reports say that about two months after transplant, the alpha-beta T cells came out of several hundred graft clones that had expanded.

This clonotype was counted at least ten times. The antigen remains unidentified. CDR1 DFQATT and CDR2 SNEGSKA come from the germline V gene (reference sequence). The CDR3 runs 15 residues. V was shortened by 1 base and J by 1 base, with 10 bases between the two germline ends. Preparing the TCRbeta library involved the use of unique molecular identifiers. TCRdb reanalysed the PCR reads using MiXCR and keeps one entry per CDR3 protein. Here the sample spans 200,000 to 250,000 distinct CDR3 sequences, under 13% being singletons. This TCR was recovered from a child under two years old with acute myeloid leukemia, due to receive a stem cell transplant. The J gene is TRBJ2-2, the V gene TRBV20-1, with D possibly matching TRBD1 (5 bases). The sample was PBMCs, taken before TCRalphabeta/CD19-depleted stem cell transplant. CDR3 loop: CSARAYQGNTGELFF. CDR3 nucleotide sequence: TGCAGTGCTAGAGCGTATCAGGGGAACACCGGGGAGCTGTTTTTT.